This T cell receptor beta chain is from a study of control samples from healthy donors and cancer patients. Sequencing used immunoSEQ multiplex PCR; TCRdb keeps in-frame clones, though not all of them. This table holds some 95,000 clones, roughly three quarters found once. This clone was seen a handful of times. The length of the CDR3 is 16 residues. J lost 5 bases, V lost 2 bases, and 9 bases had no gene match. Germline CDR1 reads MGHRA; CDR2 reads YSYEKL. The chain links TRBV4-1 to TRBJ2-4; 7 bases are a match to TRBD1. The sequence derives from a woman in her 30s in good health. Sequencing was performed on blood. CDR3 sequence reads: CASSQYHTGAENIQYF. The CDR3 region has the DNA TGCGCCAGCAGCCAATATCATACAGGGGCCGAAAACATTCAGTACTTC.